The next 29 T cell receptor beta chains were all read from a single sample in a study of identical twins. Via MiXCR, TCRdb re-called the 5' RACE reads, giving one row per CDR3 protein. The profile shows roughly 630,000 distinct CDR3 sequences, less than 9% of them singletons. These data also featured in a second study, about yellow fever vaccine responses in identical twins.

The sample taken for sequencing was PBMCs. These receptors all stem from a woman under 30 in good health.

This clonotype was picked up a small number of times. The gene calls are TRBV24-1 and TRBJ2-3, with D possibly TRBD2 on 5 matching bases. The germline CDR1 and CDR2 sequences are KGHDR and SFDVKD. The CDR3 has 15 amino acids. V gave up 1 base and J gave up 4 bases, with 11 bases separating them. CDR3 sequence (DNA): TGTGCCACCAGTGATTTTCGCGGGCCGGCAGATACGCAGTATTTT. Encoded protein: CATSDFRGPADTQYF.

The rearrangement uses TRBV29-1 and TRBJ2-7, with a tentative D call TRBD1 (5 bases). Per the germline V gene, CDR1 is SQVTM and CDR2 is ANQGSEA. This CDR3 comprises 12 residues. Trimming left V 5 bases short and J 2 bases short, with 10 bases between. The CDR3 sequence is CSVLGAAYEQYV. The CDR3 region has the DNA TGCAGCGTTCTTGGGGCGGCCTACGAGCAGTACGTC.

In this sample, this clonotype turned up a few times. The V call is TRBV9, the J call TRBJ2-3, with D maybe TRBD2 (6 bases). Trimming left V 2 bases short and J 0 bases short, with 10 bases between. From germline, CDR1 is SGDLS and CDR2 YYNGEE. CDR3 size: 15 residues. CDR3 residues: CASSVRSGSTDTQYF. The CDR3 nucleotides are TGTGCCAGCAGCGTGCGTAGCGGAAGCACAGATACGCAGTATTTT.

There are a few counts of this clonotype. This chain links TRBV12-3 or TRBV12-4 with TRBJ1-5; D might be TRBD1 (5 bases). This CDR3 contains 14 residues. Trimming stripped 1 base from V and 6 bases from J, with 10 bases between. The CDR3 nucleotides read TGTGCCAGCAGTTTAGGAGCGGGACGTCAGCCCCAGCATTTT. It translates to CASSLGAGRQPQHF.

This clonotype has at least ten counts. CDR3 coding DNA: TGCGCCAGCAGCTTCCAACTAGCGGGGGTCAAAACCTACAATGAGCAGTTCTTC. This sequence encodes CASSFQLAGVKTYNEQFF. The chain uses TRBV5-1 and TRBJ2-1, with TRBD2 identical over 11 bases. The V gene end was trimmed by 2 bases and the J gene end by 2 bases; junction bases not matched to a gene: 9. The CDR3 runs 18 residues. Per the germline V gene, CDR1 is SGHRS and CDR2 is YFSETQ.

This clonotype appeared a few times. CDR3 loop: CSATAAGKANYGYTF. Here the CDR3 DNA reads TGCAGCGCAACAGCAGCCGGCAAAGCTAACTATGGCTACACCTTC. The chain links TRBV29-1 to TRBJ1-2, with no clear D. V was pared by 7 bases and J by 0 bases, with 18 bases between. CDR1 and CDR2 from the germline V gene are SQVTM and ANQGSEA. CDR3 size: 15 residues. The whole variable domain, remainder taken from reference TRBV29-1 and TRBJ1-2, is SAVISQKPSRDICQRGTSLTIQCQVDSQVTMMFWYRQQPGQSLTLIATANQGSEATYESGFVIDKFPISRPNLTFSTLTVSNMSPEDSSIYLCSATAAGKANYGYTFGSGTRLTVV.

This rearrangement joins TRBV10-3 to TRBJ2-7; no clear D gene. The CDR3 runs 12 residues. Germline assignment: CDR1 ENHRY and CDR2 SYGVKD. V lost 8 bases, J lost 3 bases, and 11 bases lay in between. CDR3 sequence reads: CAIGDGVYEQYF. The CDR3 region has the DNA TGTGCCATCGGAGACGGAGTCTACGAGCAGTACTTC.

This clonotype was counted a few times. The chain carries TRBV11-3 and TRBJ2-7, with 10 bases that match TRBD2. CDR1 and CDR2 (germline): SGHNT, YENEEA. The CDR3 has 13 residues. V lost 5 bases to trimming and J lost 9 bases; unmatched junction nucleotides: 7. In DNA form, the CDR3 reads TGTGCCAGCAGCCCTAGCGGGAGTAGGCCGCAGTACTTC. Translating it yields CASSPSGSRPQYF.

This clonotype was seen a single time. V usage is TRBV20-1 and J usage is TRBJ2-7; TRBD2 might be the D (5 bases). Per the germline V gene, CDR1 is DFQATT and CDR2 is SNEGSKA (reference sequence). The CDR3 loop spans 13 amino acids. The CDR3 loop is CTTRGLSSYEQYV. The CDR3 nucleotides read TGCACCACCCGGGGTCTGAGCTCCTACGAGCAGTACGTC.

This clonotype was seen many times. The V call is TRBV6-5, the J call TRBJ1-1; D call uncertain. Germline-derived CDR1 and CDR2 are MNHEY and SVGAGI. The CDR3 is made up of 15 amino acids. Trimming stripped 0 bases from V and 5 bases from J, with 13 bases between. CDR3 nucleotide sequence: TGTGCCAGCAGTTACTCACGCGTTTTGAGGACTGAAGCTTTCTTT. Translated: CASSYSRVLRTEAFF.

This clonotype was seen at least ten times. V is TRBV20-1 and J is TRBJ2-3; TRBD1 matches at 10 bases. Germline CDR1 DFQATT, CDR2 SNEGSKA (reference sequence). The CDR3 spans 14 residues. Trimming cost V 5 bases and J 6 bases; bases outside gene matches: 8. This chain's CDR3 is CSAPGQGVSDTQYF. Written as DNA, the CDR3 is TGCAGTGCTCCCGGACAGGGGGTGTCGGATACGCAGTATTTT.

The chain is built from TRBV4-1 and TRBJ2-3, with D uncertain. Trimming stripped 1 base from V and 2 bases from J, with 10 bases between. The CDR3 sequence is 15 residues long. Germline lookup yields CDR1 MGHRA and CDR2 YSYEKL. The DNA for the CDR3 is TGCGCCAGCAGCCAAGCGGTGGGATTCACAGATACGCAGTATTTT. It is translated as CASSQAVGFTDTQYF.

This sequence joins TRBV20-1 and TRBJ2-1, with 10 bases fitting TRBD2. This CDR3 region has 17 residues. Germline V gene lookup returns CDR1 DFQATT and CDR2 SNEGSKA (reference sequence). The J segment lost 0 bases and the V segment lost 1 base, leaving 6 bases of the junction unmatched. The CDR3 reads CSARASGSGASYNEQFF. For the CDR3, the DNA is TGCAGTGCTAGAGCTAGCGGGAGCGGGGCCTCCTACAATGAGCAGTTCTTC.

This clonotype was detected many times. The rearrangement uses TRBV12-3 or TRBV12-4 and TRBJ1-2; D call uncertain. V dropped 8 bases and J dropped 4 bases, with 20 bases sitting between them. The CDR3 has 15 amino acids. CDR3 protein: CASSPGGLGTYGYTF. The CDR3 bases are TGTGCCAGCTCCCCGGGCGGTTTGGGTACCTATGGCTACACCTTC.

This clonotype was detected many times. The chain couples TRBV28 to TRBJ2-7; a possible D gene is TRBD1 (6 bases). Germline CDR1 is MDHEN and CDR2 is SYDVKM. This CDR3 spans 17 amino acids. The V end was cut by 3 bases, the J end by 2 bases, with 20 bases between. CDR3 sequence (DNA): TGTGCCAGCAGTTTGGGGGCCGGATCACATGCACCCTACGAGCAGTACTTC. As protein: CASSLGAGSHAPYEQYF.

The gene calls are TRBV29-1 and TRBJ2-3, with D maybe TRBD1 (5 bases). V was clipped by 4 bases and J by 2 bases, with 13 bases between them. The germline V gene encodes CDR1 SQVTM and CDR2 ANQGSEA. This CDR3 comprises 14 residues. The CDR3 protein is CSVGLTANTDTQYF. CDR3 coding DNA: TGCAGCGTTGGTCTGACAGCCAACACAGATACGCAGTATTTT.

V usage is TRBV12-3 or TRBV12-4 and J usage is TRBJ2-1; 12 bases map to TRBD2. The trim removed 7 bases at V and 7 bases at J, leaving 11 bases unmatched. The CDR3 contains 16 residues. The CDR3 reads CASTARLAGGTNEQFF. CDR3 coding DNA: TGTGCCAGCACAGCCCGGCTAGCGGGAGGGACAAATGAGCAGTTCTTC.

This clonotype occurred a few times. The chain links TRBV4-1 to TRBJ2-1; D uncertain. The CDR3 has 14 amino acids. Trimming took 4 bases from V and 7 from J, leaving 14 bases between them. The germline V gene has CDR1 MGHRA and CDR2 YSYEKL. The CDR3 protein is CASSLSGFVNEQFF. The CDR3 DNA follows: TGCGCCAGCAGCCTCTCGGGCTTCGTGAATGAGCAGTTCTTC.

In its sample, this clonotype was seen many times. J is TRBJ2-5 and V is TRBV11-2, with 9 bases matching TRBD1. V shed 5 bases, J shed 4 bases, and the junction held 11 bases outside the gene matches. Germline lookup yields CDR1 SGHAT and CDR2 FQNNGV. The length of the CDR3 is 16 residues. This CDR3 reads CASSQGGQGLGETQYF. CDR3 DNA sequence: TGTGCCAGCAGCCAGGGGGGACAGGGTTTGGGAGAGACCCAGTACTTC.

This clonotype was seen repeatedly, ten times or more. The CDR3 sequence is CSVEYGGGEQYF. The CDR3 nucleotides read TGCAGCGTTGAATATGGGGGAGGCGAGCAGTACTTC. The chain has TRBV29-1 and TRBJ2-7; D is possibly TRBD2 (6 bases). CDR3 length: 12 amino acids. The germline V gene encodes CDR1 SQVTM and CDR2 ANQGSEA. The germline V and J ends were trimmed by 2 bases and 6 bases, with 11 bases remaining between them.

The chain carries TRBV12-3 or TRBV12-4 and TRBJ1-5, with a weak D call TRBD1 (6 bases). There are 19 residues in the CDR3. Trimming cost V 5 bases and J 3 bases, with 26 bases left between them. CDR3 protein: CASSKATGGGRRVNQPQHF. Written as DNA, the CDR3 is TGTGCCAGCAGTAAGGCTACCGGTGGGGGGCGCAGGGTCAATCAGCCCCAGCATTTT.

This clonotype was found a few times. V usage is TRBV7-3 and J usage is TRBJ2-1; D unclear. V gave up 5 bases and J gave up 8 bases, with 16 bases separating them. The CDR3 is 14 residues long. The germline CDR1 and CDR2 sequences are SGHTA and FQGTGA. The CDR3 spells CASSQGTLRDEQFF. The CDR3 DNA is TGTGCCAGCAGCCAAGGAACCCTTAGAGATGAGCAGTTCTTC.

This clonotype showed up many times. The chain carries TRBV12-3 or TRBV12-4 and TRBJ2-2, with no clear D. V was cut by 11 bases and J by 3 bases, with 16 bases left in between. The CDR3 totals 14 residues. The chain's CDR3 is CAGIGRLDTGELFF. Written as DNA, the CDR3 is TGTGCCGGAATTGGGCGCCTGGACACCGGGGAGCTGTTTTTT.

This clonotype was found many times. The gene calls are TRBV6-5 and TRBJ1-1; 9 positions match TRBD1. There are 11 residues in the CDR3. Germline V gene sequence: CDR1 MNHEY, CDR2 SVGAGI. The V gene end was trimmed by 5 bases and the J gene end by 12 bases; junction bases not matched to a gene: 4. CDR3 nucleotides: TGTGCCAGCAGTGACAGGGGGGAGTCTTTCTTT. It yields the protein CASSDRGESFF.

Many counts were recorded for this clonotype. The chain carries TRBV3-1 and TRBJ2-5; 10 nucleotides align to TRBD2. The CDR3 sequence is 14 residues long. Germline CDR1 is LGHDT and CDR2 is YNNKEL (reference sequence). The junction had 3 bases not matched to a gene; V was cut back by 1 base and J by 7 bases. In DNA form, the CDR3 reads TGTGCCAGCAGCCAAGGGACTAGCGGATGGACCCAGTACTTC. Translating it yields CASSQGTSGWTQYF.

This clonotype was counted ten times or more. The rearrangement links TRBV5-1 to TRBJ2-5, with unresolved D. This CDR3 contains 14 residues. Germline-derived CDR1 and CDR2 are SGHRS and YFSETQ. V was pared by 0 bases and J by 5 bases, with 11 bases between. This CDR3 reads CASSLDLQSETQYF. CDR3 nucleotides: TGCGCCAGCAGCTTGGATTTGCAAAGTGAGACCCAGTACTTC. Together with reference TRBV5-1 and TRBJ2-5, the CDR3 gives the full variable domain: KAGVTQTPRYLIKTRGQQVTLSCSPISGHRSVSWYQQTPGQGLQFLFEYFSETQRNKGNFPGRFSGRQFSNSRSEMNVSTLELGDSALYLCASSLDLQSETQYFGPGTRLLVL.

V usage is TRBV6-5 and J usage is TRBJ2-7, with 10 bases identical to TRBD1. CDR1 and CDR2 (germline): MNHEY, SVGAGI. This CDR3 is built from 15 residues. V shed 0 bases and J 6 bases; nucleotides not matched to a gene: 5. The CDR3 DNA reads as TGTGCCAGCAGTTACTCGACAGGGGGCGATTCCGAGCAGTACTTC. Encoded protein: CASSYSTGGDSEQYF.

V usage is TRBV24-1 and J usage is TRBJ2-2, with 9 bases identical to TRBD2. V shed 7 bases and J 4 bases; nucleotides not matched to a gene: 9. In germline, CDR1 is KGHDR, CDR2 SFDVKD. CDR3 length equals 16 residues. CDR3 region: CATSMSLAGSTGELFF. DNA for the CDR3: TGTGCCACCAGCATGTCCCTAGCGGGGAGCACCGGGGAGCTGTTTTTT.

In this sample, this clonotype turned up many times. The J gene is TRBJ1-2, the V gene TRBV29-1, with 9 bases aligning to TRBD1. The CDR3 sequence is 15 residues long. Per the germline V gene, CDR1 is SQVTM and CDR2 is ANQGSEA. J was trimmed by 3 bases and V by 0 bases; bases with no gene match: 5. DNA of the CDR3: TGCAGCGTTGAAGACCGGACAGGGGTGGACTATGGCTACACCTTC. It yields the protein CSVEDRTGVDYGYTF.